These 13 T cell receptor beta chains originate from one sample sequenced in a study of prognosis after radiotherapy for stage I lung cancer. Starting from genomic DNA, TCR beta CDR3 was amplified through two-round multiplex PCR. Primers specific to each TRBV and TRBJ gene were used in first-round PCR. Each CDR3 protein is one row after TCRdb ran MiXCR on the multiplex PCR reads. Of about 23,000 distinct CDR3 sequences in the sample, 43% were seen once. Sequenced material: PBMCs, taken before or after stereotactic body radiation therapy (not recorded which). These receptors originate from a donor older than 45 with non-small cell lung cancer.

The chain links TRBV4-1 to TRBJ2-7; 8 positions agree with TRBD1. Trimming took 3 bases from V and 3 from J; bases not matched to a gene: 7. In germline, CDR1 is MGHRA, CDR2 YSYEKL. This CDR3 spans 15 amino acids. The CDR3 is CASSQGPGTGYEQYF. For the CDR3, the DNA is TGCGCCAGCAGCCAGGGACCCGGGACAGGCTACGAGCAGTACTTC.

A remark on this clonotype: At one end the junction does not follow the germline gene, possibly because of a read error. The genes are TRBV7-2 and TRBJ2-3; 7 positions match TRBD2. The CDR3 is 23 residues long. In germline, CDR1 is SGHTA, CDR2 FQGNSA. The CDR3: CASSLWAPPSGTIFPPSTDTQYF. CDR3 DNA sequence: TGTGCCAGCAGCTTATGGGCCCCTCCCTCCGGGACTATTTTTCCCCCTAGCACAGATACACAGTATTTT.

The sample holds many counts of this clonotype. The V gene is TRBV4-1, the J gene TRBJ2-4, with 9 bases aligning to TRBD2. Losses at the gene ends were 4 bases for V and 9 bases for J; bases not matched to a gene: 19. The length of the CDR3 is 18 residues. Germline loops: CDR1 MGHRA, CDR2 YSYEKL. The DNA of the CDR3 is TGCGCCAGCAGCCTCGAAAGAAGCGGGAGGACCCAAGGGGGCATTCAGTACTTC. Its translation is CASSLERSGRTQGGIQYF.

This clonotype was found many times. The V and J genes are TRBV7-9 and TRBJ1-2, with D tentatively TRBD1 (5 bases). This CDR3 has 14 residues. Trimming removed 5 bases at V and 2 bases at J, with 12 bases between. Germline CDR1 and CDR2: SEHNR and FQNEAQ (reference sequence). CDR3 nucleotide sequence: TGTGCCAGCAGCGCCCGCGGGGGAAACTATGGCTACACCTTC. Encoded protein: CASSARGGNYGYTF.

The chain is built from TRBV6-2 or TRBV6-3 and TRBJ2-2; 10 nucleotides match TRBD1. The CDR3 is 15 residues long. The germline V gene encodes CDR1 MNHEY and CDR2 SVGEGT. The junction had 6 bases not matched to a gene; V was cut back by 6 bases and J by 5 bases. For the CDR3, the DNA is TGTGCCAGCAGGGCGGACAGGGGGGAAACCGGGGAGCTGTTTTTT. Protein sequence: CASRADRGETGELFF.

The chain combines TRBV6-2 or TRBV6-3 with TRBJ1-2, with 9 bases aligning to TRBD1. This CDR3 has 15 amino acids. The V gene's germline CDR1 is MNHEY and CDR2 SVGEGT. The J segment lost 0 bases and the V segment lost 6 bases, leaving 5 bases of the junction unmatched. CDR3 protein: CASRRTGEANYGYTF. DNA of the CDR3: TGTGCCAGCAGGAGGACAGGGGAGGCTAACTATGGCTACACCTTC.

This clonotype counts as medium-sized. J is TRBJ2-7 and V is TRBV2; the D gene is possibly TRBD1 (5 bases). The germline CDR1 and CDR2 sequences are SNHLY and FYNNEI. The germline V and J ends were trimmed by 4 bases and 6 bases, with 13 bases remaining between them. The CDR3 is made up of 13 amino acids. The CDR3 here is CASSVEGVSEQYF. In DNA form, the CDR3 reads TGTGCCAGCAGTGTAGAAGGGGTTAGCGAGCAGTACTTC.

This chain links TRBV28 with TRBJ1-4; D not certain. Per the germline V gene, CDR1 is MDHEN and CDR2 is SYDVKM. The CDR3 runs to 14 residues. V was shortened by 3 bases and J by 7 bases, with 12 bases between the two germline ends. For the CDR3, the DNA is TGTGCCAGCAGTTTGCCAGGCGGTATTGAAAAACTGTTTTTT. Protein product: CASSLPGGIEKLFF.

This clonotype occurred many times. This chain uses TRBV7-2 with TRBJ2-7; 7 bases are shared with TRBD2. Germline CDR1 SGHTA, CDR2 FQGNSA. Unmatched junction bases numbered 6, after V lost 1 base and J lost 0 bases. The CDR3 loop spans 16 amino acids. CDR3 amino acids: CASSLGQAGVSYEQYF. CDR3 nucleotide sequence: TGTGCCAGCAGCTTAGGTCAGGCGGGAGTCTCCTACGAGCAGTACTTC.

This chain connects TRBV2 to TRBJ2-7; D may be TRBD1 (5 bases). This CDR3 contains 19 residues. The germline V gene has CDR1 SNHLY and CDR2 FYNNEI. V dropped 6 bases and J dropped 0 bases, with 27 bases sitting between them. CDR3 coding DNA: TGTGCCAGCAGCCAAGATGAAGGGTTTTCCCAGGACAACTCCTACGAGCAGTACTTC. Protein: CASSQDEGFSQDNSYEQYF.

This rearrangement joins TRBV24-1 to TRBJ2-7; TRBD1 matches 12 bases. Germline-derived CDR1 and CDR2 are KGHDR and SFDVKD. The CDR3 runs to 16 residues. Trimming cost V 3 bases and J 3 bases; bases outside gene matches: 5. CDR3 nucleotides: TGTGCCACCAGTGATCCGGGGACAGGGGGCAGCTACGAGCAGTACTTC. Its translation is CATSDPGTGGSYEQYF.

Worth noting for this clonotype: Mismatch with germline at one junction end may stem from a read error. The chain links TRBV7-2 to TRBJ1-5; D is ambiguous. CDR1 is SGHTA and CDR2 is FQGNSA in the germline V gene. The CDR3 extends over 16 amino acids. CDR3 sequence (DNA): TGTGCCAGCAGCTTACAGAGGGCGGGGAACAATCAGCCCAAGCATTTT. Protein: CASSLQRAGNNQPKHF.

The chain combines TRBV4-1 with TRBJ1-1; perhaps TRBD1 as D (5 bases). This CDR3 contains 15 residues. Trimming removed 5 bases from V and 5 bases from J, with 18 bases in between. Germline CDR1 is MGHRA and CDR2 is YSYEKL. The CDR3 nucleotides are TGCGCCAGCAGCTTGTCGGGGGGAGGTGGAACTGAAGCTTTCTTT. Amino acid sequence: CASSLSGGGGTEAFF.